A single sample is the source of the 28 T cell receptor beta chains below, sequenced in a study of blood T cell repertoires in COVID-19. Assay used: immunoSEQ multiplex PCR; TCRdb lists only in-frame clones, some missing. The sample gives 110,000 to 150,000 clones, around 78% of which show up once; roughly 2% is in the top ten. The material sequenced was peripheral blood. Receptors were obtained from a woman aged 60-70 years with acute or convalescent COVID-19.

The rearrangement uses TRBV28 and TRBJ2-7; possible D gene TRBD2, 6 bases. The CDR3 runs to 14 residues. Germline-derived CDR1 and CDR2 are MDHEN and SYDVKM. Trimming took off 8 bases at V and 2 bases at J, with 16 bases between the two ends. CDR3 DNA: TGTGCCAGCTCTTTGGGGGGAGCAACCTACGAGCAGTACTTC. Its translation: CASSLGGATYEQYF.

The chain joins TRBV15 to TRBJ1-4; no clear D. V gave up 0 bases and J gave up 8 bases, with 10 bases separating them. CDR3 length: 14 residues. From germline, CDR1 is LNHNV and CDR2 YYDKDF (reference sequence). In nucleotides, the CDR3 is TGTGCCACCAGCAGAGAACGGGTTTGGGAAAAACTGTTTTTT. Encoded protein: CATSRERVWEKLFF.

V is TRBV28 and J is TRBJ1-1; 8 bases fit TRBD1. This CDR3 comprises 12 residues. The germline V gene encodes CDR1 MDHEN and CDR2 SYDVKM. V was pared by 7 bases and J by 8 bases, with 6 bases of the junction left unmatched. CDR3 in amino acids: CASNRGTGEAFF. The CDR3 DNA follows: TGTGCCAGCAACAGGGGGACGGGGGAAGCTTTCTTT.

The chain combines TRBV2 with TRBJ2-1, with 7 bases that match TRBD2. This CDR3 has 15 amino acids. Germline V gives CDR1 SNHLY, CDR2 FYNNEI. The J segment lost 5 bases and the V segment lost 4 bases, leaving 8 bases of the junction unmatched. The CDR3 coding sequence is TGTGCCAGCAGTGGGCGGGGCGGGAGAAACAATGAGCAGTTCTTC. It is translated as CASSGRGGRNNEQFF. The full variable domain, its missing parts supplied by reference TRBV2 and TRBJ2-1, is EPEVTQTPSHQVTQMGQEVILRCVPISNHLYFYWYRQILGQKVEFLVSFYNNEISEKSEIFDDQFSVERPDGSNFTLKIRSTKLEDSAMYFCASSGRGGRNNEQFFGPGTRLTVL.

CDR3 bases: TGTGCCTGGAGTCCAAGCCCTGAAGCTTTCTTT. The encoded protein is CAWSPSPEAFF. The V gene is TRBV30, the J gene TRBJ1-1; D gene ambiguous. The CDR3 extends over 11 amino acids. V was pared by 2 bases and J by 6 bases, with 7 bases between. Germline CDR1 GTSNPN, CDR2 SVGIG (reference sequence).

DNA for the CDR3: TGTGCCAGTAGTATCATCAGGGGGCTGGGGGAGACCCAGTACTTC. Translated, it gives CASSIIRGLGETQYF. V gene TRBV19 combines with J gene TRBJ2-5; TRBD1 agrees at 8 bases. Germline lookup yields CDR1 LNHDA and CDR2 SQIVND (reference sequence). V lost 3 bases and J lost 5; bases outside the gene matches: 8. The CDR3 spans 15 residues.

This sequence joins TRBV7-2 and TRBJ2-7, with D perhaps TRBD2 (6 bases). The ends were cut back, 1 base at V and 3 bases at J, with 10 bases in the middle. Germline CDR1 SGHTA, CDR2 FQGNSA. The CDR3 has 14 amino acids. The CDR3 nucleotides read TGTGCCAGCAGCTTAGGACTAGGGGTCTACGAGCAGTACTTC. It encodes CASSLGLGVYEQYF.

CDR3 amino acids: CASSEASHLDQQDLAGEETQYF. CDR3 nucleotides: TGTGCCAGCAGTGAAGCAAGCCACCTAGACCAACAAGATCTAGCGGGAGAAGAGACCCAGTACTTC. The V call is TRBV2, the J call TRBJ2-5; 10 nucleotides align to TRBD2. Trimming at V came to 0 bases and at J to 3 bases, leaving 22 bases not matched to a gene. The CDR3 contains 22 residues. Germline CDR1 SNHLY, CDR2 FYNNEI.

The chain uses TRBV10-3 and TRBJ2-2; weak D call: TRBD2 (5 bases). This CDR3 contains 17 residues. V gave up 4 bases and J gave up 2 bases, with 17 bases separating them. The germline CDR1 and CDR2 sequences are ENHRY and SYGVKD. CDR3 nucleotide sequence: TGTGCCATCAGTGCCCCTGGCGGAGGCGCCAACACCGGGGAGCTGTTTTTT. Translation gives CAISAPGGGANTGELFF.

V usage is TRBV14 and J usage is TRBJ2-5, with 9 bases fitting TRBD2. This CDR3 has 15 amino acids. V shed 4 bases, J shed 4 bases, and the junction held 7 bases outside the gene matches. Germline-derived CDR1 and CDR2 are SGHDN and FVKESK. The CDR3 region is CASSPLSGRAETQYF. CDR3 DNA: TGTGCCAGCAGCCCCCTTAGCGGGAGAGCAGAGACCCAGTACTTC.

The J gene is TRBJ1-1, the V gene TRBV20-1; D is ambiguous. Germline-derived CDR1 and CDR2 are DFQATT and SNEGSKA (reference sequence). Trimming took off 3 bases at V and 10 bases at J, with 12 bases between the two ends. The CDR3 has 11 amino acids. CDR3 bases: TGCAGTGCTAGTTTGGAGTTGGGAGCTTTCTTT. The encoded protein is CSASLELGAFF.

The rearrangement joins TRBV7-3 to TRBJ2-2; 11 bases agree with TRBD1. The CDR3 runs to 14 residues. V shed 5 bases, J shed 6 bases, and the junction held 2 bases outside the gene matches. The germline V gene encodes CDR1 SGHTA and CDR2 FQGTGA. The CDR3 DNA reads TGTGCCAGCAGCCGGACAGGGGGCCCCGGGGAGCTGTTTTTT. Encoded protein: CASSRTGGPGELFF.

As DNA, the CDR3 is TGTGCCAGCAGCCAAGATCTCCCTTTTCCGGCGGGGACGCAAAACATTCAGTACTTC. The encoded protein is CASSQDLPFPAGTQNIQYF. The V call is TRBV3-1 (or the pseudogene TRBV3-2), the J call TRBJ2-4; TRBD2 is a possible D gene (6 bases). V shed 0 bases and J shed 5 bases, with 23 bases lying between them. This CDR3 has 19 residues. Germline values: CDR1 LGHDT, CDR2 YNNKEL (reference sequence).

The chain recombines TRBV18 with TRBJ2-7, with 7 bases aligning to TRBD1. After removal of 6 bases from V and 3 bases from J, the junction contained 5 bases not matched to a gene. Germline CDR1 and CDR2: KGHSH and LQKENI. This CDR3 has 13 amino acids. In DNA form, the CDR3 reads TGTGCCAGCTCCCGGGACAGACGCTACGAGCAGTACTTC. This codes for CASSRDRRYEQYF.

This sequence joins TRBV27 and TRBJ2-2; D gene unclear. CDR3 size: 11 residues. With 5 bases removed from V and 7 bases from J, the gap between germline ends came to 5 bases. Looked up from germline, CDR1 is MNHEY and CDR2 is SMNVEV (reference sequence). CDR3: CASSRFGELFF. The DNA for the CDR3 is TGTGCCAGCAGTCGGTTCGGGGAGCTGTTTTTT.

This chain uses TRBV2 with TRBJ2-7, with a tentative D call TRBD1 (5 bases). V lost 7 bases and J lost 1, with 17 bases in between. This CDR3 region has 15 residues. Germline V CDR1 and CDR2: SNHLY, FYNNEI. CDR3 loop: CASKVDSPYSYEQYF. CDR3 nucleotides: TGTGCCAGCAAAGTTGACAGCCCTTATTCCTACGAGCAGTACTTC. Supplemented by reference TRBV2 and TRBJ2-7, the full variable domain reads EPEVTQTPSHQVTQMGQEVILRCVPISNHLYFYWYRQILGQKVEFLVSFYNNEISEKSEIFDDQFSVERPDGSNFTLKIRSTKLEDSAMYFCASKVDSPYSYEQYFGPGTRLTVT.

The J gene is TRBJ2-3, the V gene TRBV4-1; TRBD2 matches at 11 bases. The CDR3 is 16 amino acids. Germline values: CDR1 MGHRA, CDR2 YSYEKL. The trim removed 0 bases at V and 6 bases at J, leaving 5 bases unmatched. In DNA, the CDR3 is TGCGCCAGCAGCCAAGAGTTACTAGCGGGAGTGGATACGCAGTATTTT. Its protein product is CASSQELLAGVDTQYF.

The V gene is TRBV5-1, the J gene TRBJ1-1, with TRBD1 as a possible D gene (6 bases). Germline V gene data show CDR1 as SGHRS and CDR2 as YFSETQ. The CDR3 extends over 17 amino acids. V lost 0 bases, J lost 3 bases, and 18 bases lay in between. CDR3 sequence (DNA): TGCGCCAGCAGCTTGGAAACCAGGGGCTTTGATCACACTGAAGCTTTCTTT. This encodes CASSLETRGFDHTEAFF. Drawing the rest from reference TRBV5-1 and TRBJ1-1, the complete variable domain is KAGVTQTPRYLIKTRGQQVTLSCSPISGHRSVSWYQQTPGQGLQFLFEYFSETQRNKGNFPGRFSGRQFSNSRSEMNVSTLELGDSALYLCASSLETRGFDHTEAFFGQGTRLTVV.

This chain connects TRBV24-1 to TRBJ2-5; weak D call: TRBD1 (5 bases). This CDR3 has 14 residues. V lost 8 bases and J 0 bases, leaving 12 bases between the germline ends. Germline V gene sequence: CDR1 KGHDR, CDR2 SFDVKD. CDR3 residues: CATKTVVYQETQYF. The CDR3 DNA reads as TGTGCCACCAAGACAGTCGTGTACCAAGAGACCCAGTACTTC.

The rearrangement links TRBV9 to TRBJ2-7; 10 positions agree with TRBD2. After removal of 4 bases from V and 0 bases from J, the junction contained 4 bases not matched to a gene. CDR1 and CDR2 (germline): SGDLS, YYNGEE. The CDR3 extends over 15 amino acids. Here the CDR3 DNA reads TGTGCCAGCAGCCCGCTAGCGGGAGACTCCTACGAGCAGTACTTC. Translated, it gives CASSPLAGDSYEQYF.

This clone was counted a few times. The V and J genes are TRBV27 and TRBJ2-2, with TRBD2 identical over 7 bases. The CDR3 is made up of 17 amino acids. Per the germline V gene, CDR1 is MNHEY and CDR2 is SMNVEV (reference sequence). Unmatched junction bases numbered 8, after V lost 1 base and J lost 3 bases. CDR3 protein: CASSLLGRGFDTGELFF. DNA of the CDR3: TGTGCCAGCAGTTTATTAGGGCGGGGGTTTGACACCGGGGAGCTGTTTTTT.

A few counts support this clone. In DNA, the CDR3 is TGTGCCAGCAGCTTAACAGGGCAGTTGGACTACGAGCAGTACTTC. Its translation is CASSLTGQLDYEQYF. The gene calls are TRBV7-2 and TRBJ2-7; maybe TRBD1 (6 bases). The ends were cut back, 2 bases at V and 3 bases at J, with 14 bases in the middle. Germline assignment: CDR1 SGHTA and CDR2 FQGNSA. The CDR3 has 15 residues. The whole variable domain, remainder taken from reference TRBV7-2 and TRBJ2-7, is GAGVSQSPSNKVTEKGKDVELRCDPISGHTALYWYRQSLGQGLEFLIYFQGNSAPDKSGLPSDRFSAERTGGSVSTLTIQRTQQEDSAVYLCASSLTGQLDYEQYFGPGTRLTVT.

This chain connects TRBV28 to TRBJ1-1; unclear D gene. Per the germline V gene, CDR1 is MDHEN and CDR2 is SYDVKM. Deletions cut 5 bases from V and 4 bases from J, with 8 bases between. The CDR3 contains 12 residues. The CDR3 DNA reads TGTGCCAGCAGTCGATTCGGCACTGAAGCTTTCTTT. Translated: CASSRFGTEAFF.

The gene calls are TRBV7-6 and TRBJ2-5; 11 bases fit TRBD2. V shed 1 base, J shed 5 bases, and the junction held 9 bases outside the gene matches. The CDR3 length is 17 residues. Germline loops: CDR1 SGHVS, CDR2 FNYEAQ. CDR3 loop: CASSLVVSGRDVETQYF. The CDR3 nucleotides read TGTGCCAGCAGCTTAGTGGTTAGCGGGAGGGACGTGGAGACCCAGTACTTC.

This clone was observed a few times. This chain uses TRBV10-1 with TRBJ1-1, with D possibly being TRBD1 (5 bases). V lost 6 bases to trimming and J lost 0 bases, with 8 bases between them. The CDR3 consists of 13 residues. The V gene's germline CDR1 is WNHNN and CDR2 SYGVQD (reference sequence). Here the CDR3 DNA reads TGCGCCAGCAGCGGGGGGGTGAACACTGAAGCTTTCTTT. It is translated as CASSGGVNTEAFF.

The rearrangement links TRBV10-2 to TRBJ1-4; possibly TRBD1 for D (5 bases). With 0 bases removed from V and 0 bases from J, the gap between germline ends came to 8 bases. This CDR3 comprises 16 residues. Per germline, CDR1 WSHSY and CDR2 SAAADI. The CDR3 DNA sequence: TGCGCCAGCAGTGAGTCTGGGGGGACAACTAATGAAAAACTGTTTTTT. Its translation: CASSESGGTTNEKLFF.

This clone was found once. The chain carries TRBV18 and TRBJ2-1, with 11 nucleotides matching TRBD2. The V and J ends lost 3 bases and 8 bases, in that order; junction bases with no gene match: 6. Germline loops: CDR1 KGHSH, CDR2 LQKENI. CDR3 length: 15 residues. CDR3 coding DNA: TGTGCCAGCTCACCTACTAGCGGGGGCGGGTATGAGCAGTTCTTC. This translates into CASSPTSGGGYEQFF.

This chain uses TRBV18 with TRBJ2-3, with TRBD2 matching over 7 bases. This CDR3 has 14 amino acids. Germline loops: CDR1 KGHSH, CDR2 LQKENI. Unmatched junction bases numbered 7, after V lost 6 bases and J lost 4 bases. The CDR3 sequence: CASSQGLDPDTQYF. The CDR3 DNA reads as TGTGCCAGCTCTCAAGGACTAGACCCAGATACGCAGTATTTT.